Shown below are 30 T cell receptor beta chains from a single sample sequenced in a study of blood T cell repertoires in COVID-19. Some clones are missing from TCRdb's copy, which holds only in-frame ones; the method was immunoSEQ multiplex PCR. The sample carries 350,000 to 450,000 clones, about nine tenths recorded once. The source material was PBMCs or T cells enriched from blood (not recorded which). The source of these receptors is a woman in her twenties or thirties who had recovered from COVID-19.

The chain joins TRBV27 to TRBJ1-2; perhaps TRBD1 as D (6 bases). Germline V lookup: CDR1 MNHEY, CDR2 SMNVEV (reference sequence). The CDR3 consists of 14 residues. Trimming stripped 6 bases from V and 0 bases from J, with 11 bases between. CDR3 sequence reads: CASSSQGPNYGYTF. DNA of the CDR3: TGTGCCAGCAGCTCACAGGGTCCTAACTATGGCTACACCTTC.

This rearrangement joins TRBV11-2 to TRBJ1-3, with a weak D call TRBD1 (5 bases). In germline, CDR1 is SGHAT, CDR2 FQNNGV. V shed 6 bases and J shed 0 bases, with 12 bases lying between them. The CDR3 spans 15 residues. This CDR3 reads CASRPIRGSGNTIYF. The CDR3 DNA reads TGTGCCAGCAGACCAATTAGGGGCTCTGGAAACACCATATATTTT. The whole variable domain, filled in from reference TRBV11-2 and TRBJ1-3, reads EAGVAQSPRYKIIEKRQSVAFWCNPISGHATLYWYQQILGQGPKLLIQFQNNGVVDDSQLPKDRFSAERLKGVDSTLKIQPAKLEDSAVYLCASRPIRGSGNTIYFGEGSWLTVV.

V usage is TRBV7-8 and J usage is TRBJ2-7, with TRBD2 matching over 12 bases. This CDR3 is built from 16 residues. Germline V gives CDR1 SGHVS, CDR2 FQNEAQ. After removal of 5 bases from V and 0 bases from J, the junction contained 5 bases not matched to a gene. This CDR3 is CASSPRLAGVSYEQYF. The CDR3 DNA reads TGTGCCAGCAGCCCTAGACTAGCGGGGGTCTCCTACGAGCAGTACTTC. Full variable domain (outside the CDR3, taken from reference TRBV7-8 and TRBJ2-7): GAGVSQSPRYKVAKRGQDVALRCDPISGHVSLFWYQQALGQGPEFLTYFQNEAQLDKSGLPSDRFFAERPEGSVSTLKIQRTQQEDSAVYLCASSPRLAGVSYEQYFGPGTRLTVT.

Concerning this clone: Other DNA sequences of this sample code for an identical CDR3. The rearrangement links TRBV11-1 to TRBJ2-3, with TRBD1 matching over 7 bases. Losses at the gene ends were 5 bases for V and 2 bases for J; bases not matched to a gene: 7. This CDR3 is built from 15 residues. CDR1 SGHAT and CDR2 FQDESV come from the germline V gene (reference sequence). The CDR3 is CASSPPGTVTDTQYF. The CDR3 DNA sequence: TGTGCCAGCAGCCCCCCGGGGACAGTCACAGATACGCAGTATTTT.

The sample holds one count of this clone. This chain links TRBV7-9 with TRBJ1-4; 9 bases are shared with TRBD1. CDR1 is SEHNR, CDR2 FQNEAQ, per germline (reference sequence). The length of the CDR3 is 14 residues. The V gene end was trimmed by 0 bases and the J gene end by 7 bases; junction bases not matched to a gene: 0. CDR3 in amino acids: CASSLATGGEKLFF. In DNA form, the CDR3 reads TGTGCCAGCAGCTTAGCGACAGGGGGTGAAAAACTGTTTTTT.

This clone was counted a few times. The chain has TRBV7-9 and TRBJ2-4; the match to TRBD2 covers 10 bases. The CDR3 extends over 18 amino acids. Germline CDR1 reads SEHNR; CDR2 reads FQNEAQ (reference sequence). Trimming cost V 5 bases and J 3 bases; bases outside gene matches: 13. CDR3 loop: CASSPTGGLAGVKNIQYF. CDR3 sequence (DNA): TGTGCCAGCAGCCCTACGGGCGGGCTAGCGGGGGTCAAAAACATTCAGTACTTC.

The rearrangement uses TRBV5-1 and TRBJ1-1; 7 bases map to TRBD1. The CDR3 contains 15 residues. V shed 7 bases and J 6 bases; nucleotides not matched to a gene: 15. Germline V gene data show CDR1 as SGHRS and CDR2 as YFSETQ. In nucleotides, the CDR3 is TGCGCCAGCCGCACGGGAGGGGGCGGGAATGCTGAAGCTTTCTTT. This sequence encodes CASRTGGGGNAEAFF.

The chain links TRBV12-5 to TRBJ1-1, with D hard to call. This CDR3 comprises 12 residues. V lost 2 bases and J lost 7, with 8 bases in between. CDR1 LGHNT and CDR2 FRNRAP come from the germline V gene. DNA for the CDR3: TGTGCTAGTGGTTTGTTGTACAGTGAAGCTTTCTTT. Protein sequence: CASGLLYSEAFF. Variable domain in full (rest from reference TRBV12-5 and TRBJ1-1): DARVTQTPRHKVTEMGQEVTMRCQPILGHNTVFWYRQTMMQGLELLAYFRNRAPLDDSGMPKDRFSAEMPDATLATLKIQPSEPRDSAVYFCASGLLYSEAFFGQGTRLTVV.

This rearrangement joins TRBV5-1 to TRBJ1-2, with 7 bases lining up with TRBD1. The V gene end was trimmed by 0 bases and the J gene end by 0 bases; junction bases not matched to a gene: 8. The length of the CDR3 is 17 residues. CDR1 is SGHRS, CDR2 YFSETQ, per germline. CDR3 nucleotide sequence: TGCGCCAGCAGCTTGGCGACAGGGTTGAATCCTAACTATGGCTACACCTTC. Translated, it gives CASSLATGLNPNYGYTF.

The V and J genes are TRBV19 and TRBJ1-5, with D possibly matching TRBD1 (5 bases). Looked up from germline, CDR1 is LNHDA and CDR2 is SQIVND (reference sequence). Deletions cut 0 bases from V and 4 bases from J, with 16 bases between. The CDR3 totals 17 residues. This CDR3 reads CASSIDLGGEQNQPQHF. CDR3 bases: TGTGCCAGTAGTATAGATTTGGGGGGAGAGCAGAATCAGCCCCAGCATTTT.

The V gene is TRBV7-8, the J gene TRBJ1-5; 10 bases align to TRBD1. The germline CDR1 and CDR2 sequences are SGHVS and FQNEAQ. CDR3 length: 16 amino acids. The ends lost 1 base at V and 7 bases at J; junction bases unmatched: 7. The CDR3 spells CASSLVGTGVGQPQHF. The CDR3, as DNA: TGTGCCAGCAGCTTAGTTGGGACAGGGGTGGGGCAGCCCCAGCATTTT.

This clone was detected only once. The chain employs TRBV18 and TRBJ2-6; 10 bases align to TRBD1. Germline lookup yields CDR1 KGHSH and CDR2 LQKENI. V lost 6 bases to trimming and J lost 3 bases; unmatched junction nucleotides: 5. The CDR3 spans 16 residues. The CDR3 loop is CASSRQGASGANVLTF. In DNA form, the CDR3 reads TGTGCCAGCTCTAGACAGGGGGCTAGTGGGGCCAACGTCCTGACTTTC.

The rearrangement uses TRBV5-4 and TRBJ1-1, with 7 bases identical to TRBD1. The CDR3 has 14 amino acids. V gave up 0 bases and J gave up 5 bases; unmatched junction bases: 4. Germline V gene lookup returns CDR1 SGHNT and CDR2 YYREEE (reference sequence). The CDR3 is CASSLGQGKTEAFF. CDR3 bases: TGTGCCAGCAGCTTGGGACAGGGTAAAACTGAAGCTTTCTTT.

The V gene is TRBV7-2, the J gene TRBJ2-7; D remains unclear. V dropped 5 bases and J dropped 3 bases, with 14 bases sitting between them. The germline V gene encodes CDR1 SGHTA and CDR2 FQGNSA. The CDR3 has 14 residues. CDR3 DNA sequence: TGTGCCAGCAGCCGCGACATCGCCGACTACGAGCAGTACTTC. This sequence encodes CASSRDIADYEQYF.

The chain uses TRBV9 and TRBJ2-2; 9 positions match TRBD1. Germline V lookup: CDR1 SGDLS, CDR2 YYNGEE. The CDR3 has 15 amino acids. V shed 4 bases, J shed 5 bases, and the junction held 6 bases outside the gene matches. Here the CDR3 reads CASSPRTGVTGELFF. The CDR3 nucleotides read TGTGCCAGCAGCCCTCGGACAGGGGTTACCGGGGAGCTGTTTTTT. The full variable domain, in which reference TRBV9 and TRBJ2-2 provide the parts outside the CDR3, is DSGVTQTPKHLITATGQRVTLRCSPRSGDLSVYWYQQSLDQGLQFLIQYYNGEERAKGNILERFSAQQFPDLHSELNLSSLELGDSALYFCASSPRTGVTGELFFGEGSRLTVL.

This clone was seen only once. The J gene is TRBJ1-3, the V gene TRBV19, with 7 nucleotides matching TRBD1. Trimming at V came to 5 bases and at J to 0 bases, leaving 10 bases not matched to a gene. The length of the CDR3 is 17 residues. From germline, CDR1 is LNHDA and CDR2 SQIVND (reference sequence). The CDR3 sequence is CASSLGQAISSGNTIYF. The CDR3 coding sequence is TGTGCCAGTAGTCTCGGACAGGCAATTAGCTCTGGAAACACCATATATTTT.

The chain is built from TRBV30 and TRBJ2-3, with 11 bases that match TRBD2. The length of the CDR3 is 11 residues. Per germline, CDR1 GTSNPN and CDR2 SVGIG (reference sequence). V lost 5 bases to trimming and J lost 14 bases; unmatched junction nucleotides: 6. CDR3 sequence reads: CAWGLAGGLYF. The CDR3 region has the DNA TGTGCCTGGGGGCTAGCGGGGGGTCTGTATTTT.

The chain links TRBV7-2 to TRBJ2-7; 8 bases align to TRBD2. This CDR3 contains 14 residues. With V trimmed by 5 bases and J by 4 bases, 7 bases remained unmatched. Germline V gene data show CDR1 as SGHTA and CDR2 as FQGNSA. CDR3 coding DNA: TGTGCCAGCAGCCTACAGCGGGGGCATTACGAGCAGTACTTC. Protein sequence: CASSLQRGHYEQYF. The full variable domain, with the rest looked up from reference TRBV7-2 and TRBJ2-7, is GAGVSQSPSNKVTEKGKDVELRCDPISGHTALYWYRQSLGQGLEFLIYFQGNSAPDKSGLPSDRFSAERTGGSVSTLTIQRTQQEDSAVYLCASSLQRGHYEQYFGPGTRLTVT.

Only one count was recorded for this clone. Other DNA sequences of this sample code for an identical CDR3. The chain recombines TRBV29-1 with TRBJ1-2, with D possibly matching TRBD1 (6 bases). Deletions cut 6 bases from V and 1 base from J, with 9 bases between. Germline assignment: CDR1 SQVTM and CDR2 ANQGSEA. There are 12 residues in the CDR3. The CDR3 loop is CSVVGGNYGYTF. In DNA form, the CDR3 reads TGCAGCGTGGTAGGGGGTAACTATGGCTACACCTTC.

This chain uses TRBV29-1 with TRBJ2-4, with 7 bases matching TRBD1. The J segment lost 1 base and the V segment lost 6 bases, leaving 0 bases of the junction unmatched. CDR1 is SQVTM and CDR2 is ANQGSEA in the germline V gene. The CDR3 is made up of 12 amino acids. The CDR3 DNA follows: TGCAGCGTCAGGGGGGCCAAAAACATTCAGTACTTC. Protein product: CSVRGAKNIQYF.

The chain recombines TRBV27 with TRBJ1-2; D gene unclear. Germline V gene lookup returns CDR1 MNHEY and CDR2 SMNVEV (reference sequence). The CDR3 totals 13 residues. V was pared by 6 bases and J by 0 bases, with 8 bases between. CDR3 nucleotides: TGTGCCAGCAGGGGCCAGGCTAACTATGGCTACACCTTC. Amino acids: CASRGQANYGYTF.

The chain has TRBV21-1 and TRBJ1-1; the DNA was not compared with TRBD1, the D call given in the table. TRBV21-1 is annotated as a pseudogene. The CDR3 is made up of 16 amino acids. The DNA of the CDR3 is TGTGCCACTCCCCCATTCCGGGACAAGGCCCTCGATGAAGCTTTCTTT. Translating it yields CATPPFRDKALDEAFF.

The chain links TRBV18 to TRBJ1-1; tentatively, D is TRBD1 (6 bases). This CDR3 comprises 14 residues. Germline V gene data show CDR1 as KGHSH and CDR2 as LQKENI. Trimming left V 2 bases short and J 11 bases short, with 18 bases between. The CDR3 is CASSPTEQGRGAFF. CDR3 bases: TGTGCCAGCTCACCAACGGAACAGGGAAGAGGCGCTTTCTTT.

This clone appeared once. The V call is TRBV7-9, the J call TRBJ1-5; no firm D call. V was shortened by 5 bases and J by 2 bases, with 10 bases between the two germline ends. Germline lookup yields CDR1 SEHNR and CDR2 FQNEAQ (reference sequence). The CDR3 totals 14 residues. The CDR3 loop reads CASSLGEGNQPQHF. The CDR3 region has the DNA TGTGCCAGCAGCCTGGGAGAGGGCAATCAGCCCCAGCATTTT.

The V gene is TRBV19, the J gene TRBJ2-7; 7 nucleotides agree with TRBD2. Trimming cost V 5 bases and J 3 bases; bases outside gene matches: 13. Germline values: CDR1 LNHDA, CDR2 SQIVND (reference sequence). This CDR3 spans 16 amino acids. The CDR3 spells CASSPKRDRRFYEQYF. The DNA for the CDR3 is TGTGCCAGTAGTCCGAAGCGGGACCGGAGATTCTACGAGCAGTACTTC.

The chain employs TRBV25-1 and TRBJ2-7, with no clear D. The CDR3 runs to 12 residues. The V end was cut by 3 bases, the J end by 4 bases, with 7 bases between. Per germline, CDR1 MGHDK and CDR2 SYGVNS. DNA of the CDR3: TGTGCCAGCAGTGACCCCTTATACGAGCAGTACTTC. Its translation is CASSDPLYEQYF.

This sequence joins TRBV7-9 and TRBJ2-5, with 16 bases matching TRBD2. With 5 bases clipped from V and 5 bases from J, the junction kept 11 bases outside the gene matches. The CDR3 runs 18 residues. CDR1 is SEHNR and CDR2 is FQNEAQ in the germline V gene (reference sequence). The CDR3 coding sequence is TGTGCCAGCAGCGAGACGACCGGGACTAGCGGGGGGGCCGAGACCCAGTACTTC. Translating it yields CASSETTGTSGGAETQYF.

The V call is TRBV7-8, the J call TRBJ1-2, with a tentative D call TRBD1 (5 bases). V was shortened by 4 bases and J by 1 base, with 13 bases between the two germline ends. The CDR3 loop spans 15 amino acids. Germline V gene sequence: CDR1 SGHVS, CDR2 FQNEAQ. The CDR3: CASSSTLDINYGYTF. CDR3 sequence (DNA): TGTGCCAGCAGCTCGACACTGGACATTAACTATGGCTACACCTTC.

The V call is TRBV5-1, the J call TRBJ2-7; D might be TRBD1 (6 bases). V was cut by 2 bases and J by 4 bases, with 13 bases left in between. Germline V gene sequence: CDR1 SGHRS, CDR2 YFSETQ. The CDR3 is made up of 14 amino acids. CDR3 DNA sequence: TGCGCCAGCAGCTTACAGGGTTATGTGTACGAGCAGTACTTC. Protein: CASSLQGYVYEQYF.

V and J are TRBV30 and TRBJ1-1; no reliable D call. The CDR3 consists of 11 residues. V was cut by 4 bases and J by 8 bases, with 11 bases left in between. Looked up from germline, CDR1 is GTSNPN and CDR2 is SVGIG (reference sequence). The DNA for the CDR3 is TGTGCCTGGACTACTTTTTCCGAAGCTTTCTTT. Protein sequence: CAWTTFSEAFF.